This is a list of T cell receptor beta chains from one sample in a study of technical replicates of blood from a few donors. Sequencing used immunoSEQ multiplex PCR; TCRdb keeps in-frame clones, though not all of them. The top ten hold approximately 0.15% of the sample, which has 65,000 to 95,000 clones, roughly 98% seen once. The sample comprised T cells isolated from PBMCs. These receptors came from a human donor in good health. Each CDR3 is given with its conserved first and last residue. The order of the fields is V gene, D gene, J gene, clone size, CDR3 DNA, CDR3 protein. The D gene is left open where the match is weak. Size values are once, few and many counts, or a class for expanded clones, and some rows have none.

V: TRBV7-9
D: TRBD2
J: TRBJ2-1
size: -
DNA: TGTGCCAGCAGCCCTTCGACTAGCGTGGTACACAATGAGCAGTTCTTC
CDR3: CASSPSTSVVHNEQFF

V: TRBV25-1
D: TRBD1
J: TRBJ1-1
size: -
DNA: TGTGCCAGCAGTGATCTTCGACAGGGGGACACTGAAGCTTTCTTT
CDR3: CASSDLRQGDTEAFF

V: TRBV5-1
D: -
J: TRBJ1-3
size: -
DNA: TGCGCCAGCAGCTTGTCGGGATTTGGAAACACCATATATTTT
CDR3: CASSLSGFGNTIYF

V: TRBV5-1
D: TRBD2
J: TRBJ2-2
size: -
DNA: TGCGCCAGCAGCTTGGGACTAGCGAGCACCGGGGAGCTGTTTTTT
CDR3: CASSLGLASTGELFF

V: TRBV6-1
D: TRBD1
J: TRBJ2-3
size: -
DNA: TGTGCCAGCAGAGAAAAGGGGGCGCGGTTCCCAGATACGCAGTATTTT
CDR3: CASREKGARFPDTQYF

V: TRBV10-1
D: -
J: TRBJ2-7
size: -
DNA: TGCGCCAGCAGTGAGGGAAGGGGCTCCTACGAGCAGTACTTC
CDR3: CASSEGRGSYEQYF

V: TRBV6-5
D: TRBD1
J: TRBJ1-5
size: once
DNA: TGTGCCAGCAGATTGGGACAGGGGAATCAGCCCCAGCATTTT
CDR3: CASRLGQGNQPQHF

V: TRBV6-1
D: -
J: TRBJ2-3
size: -
DNA: TGTGCCAGCAGACCGCAGACAGATACGCAGTATTTT
CDR3: CASRPQTDTQYF

V: TRBV5-5
D: -
J: TRBJ2-7
size: -
DNA: TGTGCCAGCAGCTTGGCCACTCCCTACGAGCAGTACTTC
CDR3: CASSLATPYEQYF

V: TRBV11-3
D: TRBD1
J: TRBJ1-2
size: -
DNA: TGTGCCAGCAGCCCTGGACAGGGTTATGGCTACACCTTC
CDR3: CASSPGQGYGYTF

V: TRBV4-2
D: -
J: TRBJ2-5
size: -
DNA: TGTGCCAGCAGCCAAGATGGGCTTACACAAGAGACCCAGTACTTC
CDR3: CASSQDGLTQETQYF

V: TRBV28
D: -
J: TRBJ2-5
size: -
DNA: TGTGCCAGCAGTTGGGGCGGAACCGCGGGGGAGACCCAGTACTTC
CDR3: CASSWGGTAGETQYF

V: TRBV5-1
D: -
J: TRBJ2-5
size: -
DNA: TGCGCCAGCAGCATCGGGACAAAAGAAGAGACCCAGTACTTC
CDR3: CASSIGTKEETQYF

V: TRBV2
D: -
J: TRBJ2-3
size: -
DNA: TGTGCCAGCAGTGAAGCGCGGCGCGGTATGGACACAGATACGCAGTATTTT
CDR3: CASSEARRGMDTDTQYF

V: TRBV4-1
D: TRBD1
J: TRBJ1-3
size: -
DNA: TGCGCCAGCAGAAGACAGGGGAGTCGGAACACCATATATTTT
CDR3: CASRRQGSRNTIYF

V: TRBV4-1
D: -
J: TRBJ2-1
size: -
DNA: TGCGCCAGCAGCCAAGGGTGGGTCGGGCTGGCGGGGAATGAGCAGTTCTTC
CDR3: CASSQGWVGLAGNEQFF

V: TRBV4-2
D: TRBD1
J: TRBJ2-7
size: -
DNA: TGTGCCAGCAGCCGATCGACAGGGCCCCACGAGCAGTACTTC
CDR3: CASSRSTGPHEQYF

V: TRBV9
D: TRBD1
J: TRBJ1-1
size: -
DNA: TGTGCCAGCAGCAACACAGGGGGCAGGTTCGGGGTATCTTTCTTT
CDR3: CASSNTGGRFGVSFF

V: TRBV28
D: TRBD1
J: TRBJ1-1
size: once
DNA: TGTGCCAGCAGTTTGCCGACAGGGGCGGGTACTGAAGCTTTCTTT
CDR3: CASSLPTGAGTEAFF

V: TRBV29-1
D: TRBD1
J: TRBJ1-3
size: -
DNA: TGCAGCGTTATTGAGGGGGCTCCTGGAAACACCATATATTTT
CDR3: CSVIEGAPGNTIYF

V: TRBV27
D: TRBD1
J: TRBJ2-1
size: -
DNA: TGTGCCAGCAGTTTATCTGGTACGACAGGGCGTTACCACAATGAGCAGTTCTTC
CDR3: CASSLSGTTGRYHNEQFF

V: TRBV6-5
D: TRBD1
J: TRBJ1-2
size: -
DNA: TGTGCCAGCAGTTACGGGCAGGGGGCATATGGCTACACCTTC
CDR3: CASSYGQGAYGYTF

V: TRBV11-2
D: TRBD2
J: TRBJ2-2
size: -
DNA: TGTGCCAGCAGCTGGGTGGGGGGGGTGAACACCGGGGAGCTGTTTTTT
CDR3: CASSWVGGVNTGELFF

V: TRBV7-9
D: -
J: TRBJ1-4
size: -
DNA: TGTGCCAGCAGCCTAGGCGGGAGACCGCTCTGGGGTGAAAAACTGTTTTTT
CDR3: CASSLGGRPLWGEKLFF

V: TRBV6-6
D: TRBD1
J: TRBJ1-1
size: -
DNA: TGTGCCAGCAGTGACAGGGGAGGGACTGAAGCTTTCTTT
CDR3: CASSDRGGTEAFF

V: TRBV19
D: -
J: TRBJ2-7
size: -
DNA: TGTGCCAGTAGTCTACTACAGGGTTACGAGCAGTACTTC
CDR3: CASSLLQGYEQYF

V: TRBV4-1
D: TRBD2
J: TRBJ2-5
size: -
DNA: TGCGCCAGCAGCCAGTTGGCGGGAGGCGAAGAAGAGACCCAGTACTTC
CDR3: CASSQLAGGEEETQYF

V: TRBV2
D: -
J: TRBJ2-7
size: -
DNA: TGTGCCAGCACCCTAACCTACGAGCAGTACTTC
CDR3: CASTLTYEQYF

V: TRBV7-8
D: -
J: TRBJ2-3
size: -
DNA: TGTGCCAGCAGCTTTGAGGGTTCCACAGATACGCAGTATTTT
CDR3: CASSFEGSTDTQYF

V: TRBV2
D: -
J: TRBJ2-5
size: -
DNA: TGTGCCAGCAGTTTCGAGTTACAAGAGACCCAGTACTTC
CDR3: CASSFELQETQYF

V: TRBV9
D: -
J: TRBJ1-2
size: once
DNA: TGTGCCAGCAGCCGACCTAAAGGGGCAGGGTATGGCTACACCTTC
CDR3: CASSRPKGAGYGYTF

V: TRBV5-1
D: -
J: TRBJ2-5
size: -
DNA: TGCGCCAGCAGCGGGAGCCAAGAGACCCAGTACTTC
CDR3: CASSGSQETQYF

V: TRBV27
D: TRBD2
J: TRBJ2-7
size: -
DNA: TGTGCCAGCAGTTGGCTAGCGGGAACCTACGAGCAGTACTTC
CDR3: CASSWLAGTYEQYF

V: TRBV18
D: TRBD1
J: TRBJ1-2
size: -
DNA: TGTGCCAGCTCACCGATACTCTTCCCGGGACAGGGTAACATCTATGGCTACACCTTC
CDR3: CASSPILFPGQGNIYGYTF

V: TRBV4-1
D: TRBD1
J: TRBJ2-1
size: -
DNA: TGCGCCAGCAGCCCTCTGGACAGGTATCATGAGCAGTTCTTC
CDR3: CASSPLDRYHEQFF

V: TRBV5-5
D: -
J: TRBJ2-1
size: -
DNA: TGTGCCAGCAGCTCTTACAATGAGCAGTTCTTC
CDR3: CASSSYNEQFF

V: TRBV4-1
D: TRBD2
J: TRBJ2-7
size: -
DNA: TGCGCCAGCAGCCTGGGGACTAGCGGGATCTCTCACGAGCAGTACTTC
CDR3: CASSLGTSGISHEQYF

V: TRBV5-4
D: -
J: TRBJ1-2
size: -
DNA: TGTGCCAGCAGCTTGGCCCCGGGAGGTGGCTACACCTTC
CDR3: CASSLAPGGGYTF

V: TRBV4-2
D: -
J: TRBJ2-2
size: -
DNA: TGTGCCAGCAGCCAAGAGCTCAACCAGGTCGGGGAGCTGTTTTTT
CDR3: CASSQELNQVGELFF

V: TRBV4-2
D: TRBD1
J: TRBJ1-2
size: -
DNA: TGTGCCAGCAGCCTCACCGGGACAGAAAACTATGGCTACACCTTC
CDR3: CASSLTGTENYGYTF

V: TRBV28
D: -
J: TRBJ1-5
size: -
DNA: TGTGCCAGCGACCGCAGCCTAGGGGGAGGCAATCAGCCCCAGCATTTT
CDR3: CASDRSLGGGNQPQHF

V: TRBV7-6
D: -
J: TRBJ2-7
size: -
DNA: TGTGCCAGCGGTGGTACAGCCTACGAGCAGTACTTC
CDR3: CASGGTAYEQYF

V: TRBV7-6
D: TRBD1
J: TRBJ2-2
size: -
DNA: TGTGCCAGCAGCGATGGACAGGGGGTAACCGGGGAGCTGTTTTTT
CDR3: CASSDGQGVTGELFF

V: TRBV12-5
D: TRBD1
J: TRBJ2-7
size: -
DNA: TGTGCTAGTGGTTTTTCCCCCTCCTCCGGGACAGGACCCTTACCCTCCTACGAGCAGTACTTC
CDR3: CASGFSPSSGTGPLPSYEQYF

V: TRBV5-8
D: -
J: TRBJ1-2
size: -
DNA: TGTGCCAGCAGCTTGCAGGGCTACACCTTC
CDR3: CASSLQGYTF

V: TRBV28
D: -
J: TRBJ1-2
size: once
DNA: TGTGCCAGCAGTCCCGGGACTCCAATCTACTATGGCTACACCTTC
CDR3: CASSPGTPIYYGYTF

V: TRBV5-1
D: -
J: TRBJ2-3
size: -
DNA: TGCGCCAGCAGCTCACAGGGTTCGGATACGCAGTATTTT
CDR3: CASSSQGSDTQYF

V: TRBV5-4
D: -
J: TRBJ2-5
size: -
DNA: TGTGCCAGCAGCAGAGGGGGTCCTCAAGAGACCCAGTACTTC
CDR3: CASSRGGPQETQYF

V: TRBV28
D: -
J: TRBJ1-2
size: -
DNA: TGTGCCAGCAGTTTAATCCAGGAGGGGAGCTACACCTTC
CDR3: CASSLIQEGSYTF

V: TRBV5-4
D: TRBD1
J: TRBJ2-2
size: -
DNA: TGTGCCAGCAGCTCCTCAGGGGGCGCGAACACCGGGGAGCTGTTTTTT
CDR3: CASSSSGGANTGELFF

V: TRBV19
D: -
J: TRBJ2-7
size: once
DNA: TGTGCCAGTAGCCCAGGGTTATCGTACGAGCAGTACTTC
CDR3: CASSPGLSYEQYF

V: TRBV6-6
D: -
J: TRBJ1-1
size: -
DNA: TGTGCCAGCAGTTACTATCGGTCTGAAGCTTTCTTT
CDR3: CASSYYRSEAFF